The entry below describes one T cell receptor beta chain. These data belong to a study of blood T cell repertoires in COVID-19. All exposed participants met a person with COVID-19 within 2 weeks before entering the study. Sequenced by immunoSEQ multiplex PCR; TCRdb stores in-frame clones only, minus some. The data contain 300,000 to 450,000 clones, 88% of them singletons. Specimen: PBMCs or T cells enriched from blood (not recorded which). This sequence originates from a woman under 40 who had been exposed to COVID-19.

DNA of the CDR3: TGTGCCAGCAGTTTTGTTAAGCGGGAGACGATAGATACGCAGTATTTT. The encoded protein is CASSFVKRETIDTQYF. The V gene is TRBV28, the J gene TRBJ2-3; 8 bases match TRBD2. The CDR3 has 16 amino acids. V lost 3 bases to trimming and J lost 5 bases; unmatched junction nucleotides: 10. The V gene's germline CDR1 is MDHEN and CDR2 SYDVKM.